The clone carrying this T cell receptor (beta chain) has just one count. The data were produced by immunoSEQ multiplex PCR, yet TCRdb's version contains in-frame clones alone and is incomplete. The table lists 85,000 to 100,000 clones, around 77% of them singletons, with 6% to 8% in the top ten. These data come from a study of a mutant IDH1 vaccine in newly diagnosed glioma. Study overall: Most patients had radiochemotherapy with temozolomide before enrollment; others had one alone.

Time point in this sample: baseline, week 1 (first vaccination visit). The treatment was: pre-vaccination baseline after standard-of-care therapy. The CDR3 totals 13 residues. The V end was cut by 1 base, the J end by 11 bases, with 13 bases between. Germline-derived CDR1 and CDR2 are SGHNT and YYREEE (reference sequence). The receptor's source is a man aged 35 to 55 with glioma. The sequences come from PBMCs, collected from a glioma patient treated with radiotherapy, temozolomide or both. The rearrangement links TRBV5-4 to TRBJ1-5; no reliable D call. CDR3 coding DNA: TGTGCCAGCAGCTTGAGGGCGGAAGTGGCCCAGCATTTT. Residues: CASSLRAEVAQHF.